A single sample is the source of the 30 T cell receptor beta chains below, sequenced in a study of shared clonotypes between healthy human individuals (dated by TCRdb to the early 2020s). CD8 naive samples consisted of CD45RO-negative cells that were positively selected for CCR7, yielding a CD45RA+CCR7+ population without TemRA cells. The library came from the immunoSEQ multiplex PCR assay. Not all clones reach the TCRdb copy of this immuneACCESS table, which keeps in-frame sequences only. Checked studies attribute under half of the gap to unresolved V genes and leave the rest unexplained. Within this sample are under 2,000,000 clones, with around 96% of them counted one time only. Together, the top ten hold 1.2% of the sample. The specimen sequenced was naive CD8+ T cells sorted from blood. Per the publication, the cell subset or site label means: CD45RA+CCR7+. Every receptor here comes from a man between 18 and 35 years old in good health.

CDR3 residues: CASSEEFKDRPYLHYGYTF. Here the CDR3 DNA reads TGTGCCAGCTCAGAGGAATTCAAGGACAGGCCTTACCTTCACTATGGCTACACCTTC. The chain has TRBV18 and TRBJ1-2, with TRBD1 identical over 7 bases. The CDR3 has 19 residues. Germline V lookup: CDR1 KGHSH, CDR2 LQKENI. V dropped 5 bases and J dropped 3; count of bases not matched to a gene: 21.

This chain connects TRBV6-1 to TRBJ1-6; D gene uncertain. The germline CDR1 and CDR2 sequences are MNHNS and SASEGT. V lost 4 bases, J lost 4 bases, and 11 bases lay in between. CDR3 size: 15 residues. Here the CDR3 reads CASSADGRYNSPLHF. Written as DNA, the CDR3 is TGTGCCAGCAGTGCCGACGGTCGTTATAATTCACCCCTCCACTTT.

The J gene is TRBJ1-5, the V gene TRBV19; possible D gene TRBD1, 6 bases. The CDR3 is 13 residues long. Germline assignment: CDR1 LNHDA and CDR2 SQIVND (reference sequence). The V end was cut by 8 bases, the J end by 7 bases, with 15 bases between. CDR3 DNA sequence: TGTGCCAGTGGGACACAGATGGGGCAGCCCCAGCATTTT. This codes for CASGTQMGQPQHF.

The chain couples TRBV30 to TRBJ2-3, with D maybe TRBD2 (5 bases). V shed 1 base and J shed 4 bases, with 12 bases lying between them. CDR3 length: 14 amino acids. Germline-derived CDR1 and CDR2 are GTSNPN and SVGIG (reference sequence). CDR3 coding DNA: TGTGCCTGGAGTGACCTCGGCGGGCCAGATACGCAGTATTTT. The encoded protein is CAWSDLGGPDTQYF.

To note about this clone: Relative to the germline gene, one junction end is altered; a read error may explain this. Here the CDR3 reads CASSPDGTNLSF. The CDR3, as DNA: TGTGCCAGCAGTCCCGACGGGACTAACCTCTCCTTC. The chain couples TRBV6-5 to TRBJ2-7; 7 bases are shared with TRBD2. In germline, CDR1 is MNHEY, CDR2 SVGAGI. CDR3 length: 12 residues.

V gene TRBV6-5 combines with J gene TRBJ1-1; 9 bases align to TRBD1. Trimming took 0 bases from V and 5 from J; bases not matched to a gene: 4. This CDR3 region has 15 residues. In germline, CDR1 is MNHEY, CDR2 SVGAGI. The CDR3 here is CASSYSTTGGTEAFF. DNA of the CDR3: TGTGCCAGCAGTTACTCAACGACAGGGGGTACTGAAGCTTTCTTT.

The rearrangement uses TRBV19 and TRBJ2-7, with D maybe TRBD1 (5 bases). The germline gives CDR1 LNHDA, CDR2 SQIVND (reference sequence). Trimming removed 4 bases at V and 2 bases at J, with 12 bases between. The CDR3 runs to 14 residues. This CDR3 is CASSNRDRAYEQYF. The CDR3 coding sequence is TGTGCCAGTAGTAACAGAGACAGAGCCTACGAGCAGTACTTC.

The genes are TRBV6-6 and TRBJ2-5; the D is unclear. The CDR3 runs to 16 residues. The V end was cut by 2 bases, the J end by 1 base, with 14 bases between. Looked up from germline, CDR1 is MNHNY and CDR2 is SVGAGI (reference sequence). The chain's CDR3 is CASSYAELRGQETQYF. The CDR3 DNA sequence: TGTGCCAGCAGTTACGCGGAATTACGTGGCCAAGAGACCCAGTACTTC.

The gene calls are TRBV30 and TRBJ2-1; D gene unclear. This CDR3 is 14 amino acids long. Deletions cut 3 bases from V and 4 bases from J, with 13 bases between. Germline CDR1 and CDR2: GTSNPN and SVGIG (reference sequence). The CDR3 here is CAWRARSYYNEQFF. The CDR3 nucleotides read TGTGCCTGGAGGGCGAGATCCTATTACAATGAGCAGTTCTTC.

The chain employs TRBV10-2 and TRBJ2-7; D perhaps matches TRBD1 (6 bases). This CDR3 is built from 14 residues. Trimming took 6 bases from V and 0 from J, leaving 12 bases between them. From germline, CDR1 is WSHSY and CDR2 SAAADI. CDR3: CASRPTGPSYEQYF. The CDR3 DNA reads TGCGCCAGCAGACCGACAGGTCCCTCCTACGAGCAGTACTTC.

A single count supports this clone. The V gene is TRBV5-1, the J gene TRBJ2-1; TRBD2 matches 8 bases. The CDR3 is 16 residues long. The junction had 8 bases not matched to a gene; V was cut back by 1 base and J by 5 bases. The germline V gene has CDR1 SGHRS and CDR2 YFSETQ. This chain's CDR3 is CASSLRGGTLDNEQFF. The CDR3 coding sequence is TGCGCCAGCAGCTTGCGGGGGGGCACCCTCGACAATGAGCAGTTCTTC.

The rearrangement joins TRBV5-1 to TRBJ2-1; D unclear. Trimming took 1 base from V and 8 from J, leaving 16 bases between them. The CDR3 runs to 15 residues. Germline CDR1 is SGHRS and CDR2 is YFSETQ. The CDR3 sequence is CASSLRISDRYEQFF. DNA for the CDR3: TGCGCCAGCAGCTTGCGGATTTCCGATCGGTATGAGCAGTTCTTC.

This clone appeared a single time. This rearrangement joins TRBV28 to TRBJ2-3, with unresolved D. Germline V gene sequence: CDR1 MDHEN, CDR2 SYDVKM. This CDR3 region has 12 residues. V shed 2 bases and J shed 8 bases, with 8 bases lying between them. CDR3 sequence: CASSLIGSTQYF. The CDR3 DNA reads as TGTGCCAGCAGTTTAATCGGTAGTACGCAGTATTTT.

The gene calls are TRBV2 and TRBJ2-2; D not certain. There are 17 residues in the CDR3. CDR1 and CDR2 (germline): SNHLY, FYNNEI. Trimming removed 2 bases at V and 0 bases at J, with 13 bases between. In DNA, the CDR3 is TGTGCCAGCAGTGAACATGCGGTACCGGCGAACACCGGGGAGCTGTTTTTT. Translation: CASSEHAVPANTGELFF.

This rearrangement joins TRBV27 to TRBJ1-2; D unclear. The CDR3 is made up of 13 amino acids. The V and J ends lost 7 bases and 4 bases respectively, with 13 bases between them. CDR1 MNHEY and CDR2 SMNVEV come from the germline V gene (reference sequence). In nucleotides, the CDR3 is TGTGCCAGCACCACTATTGGGAGCTATGGCTACACCTTC. The encoded protein is CASTTIGSYGYTF.

The chain uses TRBV5-1 and TRBJ2-1; the match to TRBD1 covers 8 bases. The V gene end was trimmed by 2 bases and the J gene end by 4 bases; junction bases not matched to a gene: 5. This CDR3 is 15 amino acids long. Germline-derived CDR1 and CDR2 are SGHRS and YFSETQ. CDR3 protein: CASSFPDRGYNEQFF. The CDR3 DNA follows: TGCGCCAGCAGCTTCCCCGACAGGGGATACAATGAGCAGTTCTTC.

This clone showed up just once. This rearrangement joins TRBV10-3 to TRBJ2-1; TRBD2 is a possible D gene (5 bases). Trimming shortened V by 2 bases and J by 8 bases, and 16 bases separated the two germline ends. Germline V gene sequence: CDR1 ENHRY, CDR2 SYGVKD. The CDR3 loop spans 15 amino acids. CDR3 sequence reads: CAISETRGVADEQFF. Written as DNA, the CDR3 is TGTGCCATCAGTGAGACTCGGGGAGTTGCGGATGAGCAGTTCTTC.

The J gene is TRBJ2-2, the V gene TRBV5-6; 8 bases are a match to TRBD1. V was pared by 3 bases and J by 1 base, with 2 bases of the junction left unmatched. Germline V gene lookup returns CDR1 SGHDT and CDR2 YYEEEE. The CDR3 is made up of 15 amino acids. CDR3 nucleotides: TGTGCCAGCAGCTACGGGACAGGGAACACCGGGGAGCTGTTTTTT. Its translation: CASSYGTGNTGELFF. Full variable domain (rest looked up from reference TRBV5-6 and TRBJ2-2): DAGVTQSPTHLIKTRGQQVTLRCSPKSGHDTVSWYQQALGQGPQFIFQYYEEEERQRGNFPDRFSGHQFPNYSSELNVNALLLGDSALYLCASSYGTGNTGELFFGEGSRLTVL.

Comments on this clone: Other DNA sequences in this specimen translate into the identical CDR3. The chain recombines TRBV10-2 with TRBJ2-1; D not certain. CDR1 is WSHSY and CDR2 is SAAADI in the germline V gene. V gave up 6 bases and J gave up 5 bases, with 2 bases separating them. The CDR3 covers 10 residues. CDR3 protein: CASRDNEQFF. CDR3 coding DNA: TGCGCCAGCAGGGACAATGAGCAGTTCTTC.

V is TRBV7-2 and J is TRBJ1-2; D is undetermined. Deletions cut 5 bases from V and 4 bases from J, with 11 bases between. The CDR3 has 13 residues. The germline V gene encodes CDR1 SGHTA and CDR2 FQGNSA. CDR3 nucleotide sequence: TGTGCCAGCAGCACCAAAGCCCCCTATGGCTACACCTTC. Its protein is CASSTKAPYGYTF. The full variable domain, its missing parts supplied by reference TRBV7-2 and TRBJ1-2, is GAGVSQSPSNKVTEKGKDVELRCDPISGHTALYWYRQSLGQGLEFLIYFQGNSAPDKSGLPSDRFSAERTGGSVSTLTIQRTQQEDSAVYLCASSTKAPYGYTFGSGTRLTVV.

This chain uses TRBV19 with TRBJ1-4; possibly TRBD1 for D (5 bases). The CDR3 covers 14 residues. Trimming left V 3 bases short and J 5 bases short, with 10 bases between. CDR1 LNHDA and CDR2 SQIVND come from the germline V gene (reference sequence). The CDR3 spells CASSIGTANEKLFF. The CDR3 bases are TGTGCCAGTAGTATCGGGACGGCAAATGAAAAACTGTTTTTT.

As to this clone: This sample includes further DNA sequences coding for the same CDR3. This sequence joins TRBV6-1 and TRBJ2-7, with a possible D match to TRBD1 (5 bases). This CDR3 is built from 12 residues. Germline assignment: CDR1 MNHNS and CDR2 SASEGT. Trimming pared 8 bases from V and 2 bases from J, leaving 10 bases between. CDR3 sequence: CASWGSTYEQYF. In DNA form, the CDR3 reads TGTGCCAGCTGGGGCAGTACCTACGAGCAGTACTTC.

This clone was recorded once. The gene calls are TRBV2 and TRBJ2-1, with D perhaps matching TRBD2 (6 bases). CDR1 is SNHLY and CDR2 is FYNNEI in the germline V gene. The CDR3 contains 15 residues. V gave up 3 bases and J gave up 7 bases, with 16 bases separating them. In nucleotides, the CDR3 is TGTGCCAGCAGTGATATTGGGGGGACTCTAAATGAGCAGTTCTTC. It encodes CASSDIGGTLNEQFF. The variable domain in full, completed from reference TRBV2 and TRBJ2-1, reads EPEVTQTPSHQVTQMGQEVILRCVPISNHLYFYWYRQILGQKVEFLVSFYNNEISEKSEIFDDQFSVERPDGSNFTLKIRSTKLEDSAMYFCASSDIGGTLNEQFFGPGTRLTVL.

A single count supports this clone. V is TRBV19 and J is TRBJ1-1; TRBD1 is a possible D gene (5 bases). This CDR3 is 14 amino acids long. Germline V gene data show CDR1 as LNHDA and CDR2 as SQIVND (reference sequence). Trimming removed 5 bases from V and 1 base from J, with 11 bases in between. The CDR3 DNA follows: TGTGCCAGTAGTTTTGGGGGGTCGAACACTGAAGCTTTCTTT. This gives the protein CASSFGGSNTEAFF.

About this clone itself: Other DNA sequences in this sample translate to the same CDR3. CDR3 sequence: CASSFGSYEQYF. The CDR3 DNA reads as TGTGCCAGCAGTTTTGGGTCCTACGAGCAGTACTTC. The chain links TRBV28 to TRBJ2-7; D is undetermined. Trimming shortened V by 3 bases and J by 1 base, and 4 bases separated the two germline ends. Germline lookup yields CDR1 MDHEN and CDR2 SYDVKM. The CDR3 has 12 amino acids.

The chain recombines TRBV9 with TRBJ1-2, with 7 bases aligning to TRBD1. CDR3 length equals 12 residues. The germline V gene has CDR1 SGDLS and CDR2 YYNGEE. Trimming cost V 4 bases and J 8 bases; bases outside gene matches: 5. In nucleotides, the CDR3 is TGTGCCAGCAGCTCAAGGACAGGAGGCTACACCTTC. Translating it yields CASSSRTGGYTF.

The chain links TRBV4-1 to TRBJ1-1; possibly TRBD1 for D (5 bases). This CDR3 is 14 amino acids long. The germline V and J ends were trimmed by 1 base and 5 bases, with 11 bases remaining between them. Germline V gene lookup returns CDR1 MGHRA and CDR2 YSYEKL. The CDR3 region is CASSQVGGLTEAFF. DNA for the CDR3: TGCGCCAGCAGCCAAGTCGGGGGGTTGACTGAAGCTTTCTTT.

The chain carries TRBV6-5 and TRBJ2-7, with 9 bases matching TRBD1. Per the germline V gene, CDR1 is MNHEY and CDR2 is SVGAGI. J gave up 2 bases and V 6 bases, and 8 bases lay outside the gene matches. This CDR3 is 15 amino acids long. CDR3 amino acids: CASSGAGQGAYEQYF. The CDR3 nucleotides are TGTGCCAGCAGCGGGGCGGGACAGGGCGCCTACGAGCAGTACTTC.

This clone was counted once. This CDR3 reads CSVQIYNEQFF. The DNA for the CDR3 is TGCAGCGTTCAAATCTACAATGAGCAGTTCTTC. The chain has TRBV29-1 and TRBJ2-1; D not resolved. The CDR3 covers 11 residues. Germline CDR1 SQVTM, CDR2 ANQGSEA. V lost 5 bases and J 3 bases, leaving 5 bases between the germline ends.

On this clone: Other DNA sequences of this sample code for an identical CDR3. The CDR3 protein is CASSQGTEAFF. CDR3 nucleotide sequence: TGTGCCAGCAGTCAGGGAACTGAAGCTTTCTTT. V and J are TRBV6-5 and TRBJ1-1; maybe TRBD1 (5 bases). This CDR3 spans 11 amino acids. Germline CDR1 is MNHEY and CDR2 is SVGAGI. The ends were cut back, 5 bases at V and 5 bases at J, with 6 bases in the middle.